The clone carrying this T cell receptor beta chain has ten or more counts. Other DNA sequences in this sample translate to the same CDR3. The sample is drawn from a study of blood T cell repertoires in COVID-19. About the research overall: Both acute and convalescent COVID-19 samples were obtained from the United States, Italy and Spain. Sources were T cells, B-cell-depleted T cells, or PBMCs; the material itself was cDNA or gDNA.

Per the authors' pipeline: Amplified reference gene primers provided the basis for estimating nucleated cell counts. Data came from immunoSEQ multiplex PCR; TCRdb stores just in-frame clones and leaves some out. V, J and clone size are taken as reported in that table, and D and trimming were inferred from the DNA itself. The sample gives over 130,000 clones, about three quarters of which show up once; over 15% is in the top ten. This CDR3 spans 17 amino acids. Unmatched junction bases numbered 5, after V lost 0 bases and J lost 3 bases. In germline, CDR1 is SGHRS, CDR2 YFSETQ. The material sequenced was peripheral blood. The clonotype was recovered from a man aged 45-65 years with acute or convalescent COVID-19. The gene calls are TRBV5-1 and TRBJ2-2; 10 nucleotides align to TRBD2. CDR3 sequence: CASSLDSSGGYTGELFF. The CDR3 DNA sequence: TGCGCCAGCAGCTTGGACTCTAGCGGGGGCTACACCGGGGAGCTGTTTTTT.